Sequencing of this T cell receptor (beta chain) was carried out in a study of shared clonotypes between healthy human individuals. It was CD45RO-negative cells, positively selected for CCR7, that made up naive CD8 cells, with terminally differentiated effector memory CD45RA+ cells excluded. J was trimmed by 8 bases and V by 4 bases; bases with no gene match: 11. Germline V lookup: CDR1 LNHDA, CDR2 SQIVND (reference sequence). The CDR3 length is 15 residues. Clones were sequenced by immunoSEQ multiplex PCR, and TCRdb holds only the in-frame ones, with some missing. Of about 820,000 clones in the sample, more than 85% were seen once.

Sequenced material: naive CD8+ T cells sorted from blood. V and J are TRBV19 and TRBJ2-1, with TRBD2 matching over 7 bases. This TCR was sampled from a man aged 25 to 45 in good health. The CDR3 nucleotides are TGTGCCAGTAGTACCTACGGCGGGAGTGGGCATGAGCAGTTCTTC. This encodes CASSTYGGSGHEQFF.